The rows below give T cell receptor beta chains drawn from one sample of a study of T cell responses to AZD1222 COVID-19 vaccine. The repertoire was sequenced with immunoSEQ multiplex PCR; TCRdb's copy has only in-frame clones and lacks some. The profile shows more than 140,000 clones, around 88% of them singletons. The input for sequencing was peripheral blood, taken on day 0 of MenACWY control vaccination. The receptors originated from an adult in good health. CDR3s include the opening cysteine and the closing phenylalanine or tryptophan. Each record gives: CDR3 DNA, CDR3 protein, clone size, D gene, J gene, V gene. The D gene is left open where the match is weak. Expanded clones are given a class, and other clones once, few, many or no size at all.

TGTGCCAGCAGCTTGAGTCTAGCGGGAATGGGCGGGGAGCTGTTTTTT	CASSLSLAGMGGELFF	-	TRBD2	TRBJ2-2	TRBV5-4
TGCGCCAGCGGAGATTTACAGGGGGCGCGTTATGGCTACACCTTC	CASGDLQGARYGYTF	-	TRBD1	TRBJ1-2	TRBV5-1
TGCGCCAGTAAAGGCCAGGGCAGCTCCTACGAGCAGTACTTC	CASKGQGSSYEQYF	few	-	TRBJ2-7	TRBV5-1
TGTGCCAGTTGGTCCGGGACGTTCAATGAGCAGTTCTTC	CASWSGTFNEQFF	once	-	TRBJ2-1	TRBV12-3/TRBV12-4
TGTGCCAGCAGTACATCCGGGAGCGGCTACAATGAGCAGTTCTTC	CASSTSGSGYNEQFF	-	-	TRBJ2-1	TRBV2
TGTGCCAGCAGTTTAGGTGACACCCAGTTCTTC	CASSLGDTQFF	-	-	TRBJ2-1	TRBV6-2/TRBV6-3
TGCAGCGTTGTTAAGGGGCTTGGCACTGAAGCTTTCTTT	CSVVKGLGTEAFF	-	-	TRBJ1-1	TRBV29-1
TGTGCCATCAGTCCCGGGACTAGCACAGATACGCAGTATTTT	CAISPGTSTDTQYF	-	-	TRBJ2-3	TRBV10-3
TGTGCCAGCAGTTTCGGGAACACCGGGGAGCTGTTTTTT	CASSFGNTGELFF	-	-	TRBJ2-2	TRBV12-3/TRBV12-4
TGTGCCAGCACTAAGAATCTGGAAGCAGCTTTCTTT	CASTKNLEAAFF	-	-	TRBJ1-1	TRBV2
TGTGCCAGCAGCCCCAGGGTTAGTAGCGGGAGCCAAGATACGCAGTATTTT	CASSPRVSSGSQDTQYF	-	-	TRBJ2-3	TRBV12-1
TGTGCCAGCAGCTTTCCGGGAAGCCGCTACGAGCAGTACTTC	CASSFPGSRYEQYF	-	-	TRBJ2-7	TRBV5-6
TGTGCCAGCAGTGAGAGCCCCCGGGGAAGCAATCAGCCCCAGCATTTT	CASSESPRGSNQPQHF	few	-	TRBJ1-5	TRBV2
TGTGCCACCGTAGGGAATAATGAGCAGTTCTTC	CATVGNNEQFF	-	-	TRBJ2-1	TRBV24-1
TGTGCCAGCAGCGTCATCGACGGAGTGAACACTGAAGCTTTCTTT	CASSVIDGVNTEAFF	-	-	TRBJ1-1	TRBV2
TGTGCCAGCAGCTTAACCCCGGCAGGGGGCAGTGGAGGCTACACCTTC	CASSLTPAGGSGGYTF	-	TRBD1	TRBJ1-2	TRBV7-3
TGTGCCAGCAGCCTTGTGGGGGTCAATGAGCAGTTCTTC	CASSLVGVNEQFF	-	-	TRBJ2-1	TRBV7-3
TGCGCCAGCAGTCCGGACTACGGGTACGAGACCCAGTACTTC	CASSPDYGYETQYF	-	-	TRBJ2-5	TRBV4-3
TGTGCCAGCAGCGAGGGACAGCCCTCTGGAAACACCATATATTTT	CASSEGQPSGNTIYF	-	TRBD1	TRBJ1-3	TRBV7-2
TGTGCCAGCAGCTTTAGGGGGGGACAGGAACTCAATGGCTACACCTTC	CASSFRGGQELNGYTF	-	TRBD1	TRBJ1-2	TRBV7-3
TGCAGTGCTATGGCCTACAATGAGCAGTTCTTC	CSAMAYNEQFF	-	-	TRBJ2-1	TRBV20-1
TGTGCCAGCAGCTCCCTTGGGGGAAATCAGCCCCAGCATTTT	CASSSLGGNQPQHF	-	-	TRBJ1-5	TRBV5-6
TGTGCCAGCAGCGTGACAGGACACACAGATACGCAGTATTTT	CASSVTGHTDTQYF	-	-	TRBJ2-3	TRBV9
TGTGCCAGTACCGCCCGGGGGCCGGGAACCTCTGGAAACACCATATATTTT	CASTARGPGTSGNTIYF	-	-	TRBJ1-3	TRBV19
TGTGCCAGCAGTCACAGGGGGCATAGCTCCTACGAGCAGTACTTC	CASSHRGHSSYEQYF	-	TRBD1	TRBJ2-7	TRBV2
TGTGCCAGCAGTACCAACGAACGGACGGGCACCTACGAGCAGTACTTC	CASSTNERTGTYEQYF	-	-	TRBJ2-7	TRBV27
TGTGCCTGGATTGTAACAGGGGCTCGTGGGGCCAACGTCCTGACTTTC	CAWIVTGARGANVLTF	-	TRBD1	TRBJ2-6	TRBV30
TGTGCCAGCAGTTACTCGACAGGGACGGAAGGCTACACCTTC	CASSYSTGTEGYTF	-	TRBD1	TRBJ1-2	TRBV6-6
TGTGCCAGCAGCTTGTTGACGATCGCGAACACTGAAGCTTTCTTT	CASSLLTIANTEAFF	-	-	TRBJ1-1	TRBV7-9
TGCGCCAGCAGCTCTGACAGACCAGAAGCTGAAGCTTTCTTT	CASSSDRPEAEAFF	-	-	TRBJ1-1	TRBV5-1
TGTGCCAGCAGGCCCGGGACAGGGAGAGATGGCTACACCTTC	CASRPGTGRDGYTF	-	TRBD1	TRBJ1-2	TRBV6-5
TGTGCAAGTCACCCCCCTGAGGGGTTTAAAGGCGAAAAACTGTTTTTT	CASHPPEGFKGEKLFF	-	-	TRBJ1-4	TRBV12-2
TGTGCCAGCAGCTCCGGACTAGCGGGAGGAGGAGGGGAGCTGTTTTTT	CASSSGLAGGGGELFF	-	TRBD2	TRBJ2-2	TRBV5-4
TGTGCCAGCAGTGATGCCCCCATCCGCCCCCTCCACTTT	CASSDAPIRPLHF	-	-	TRBJ1-6	TRBV6-1
TGTGCCAGCAGTTACACTACAGGGGCCTCATGGAACACTGAAGCTTTCTTT	CASSYTTGASWNTEAFF	-	TRBD1	TRBJ1-1	TRBV6-2/TRBV6-3
TGTGCCAGCAGACCCACCTACCTGGGCACTGAAGCTTTCTTT	CASRPTYLGTEAFF	-	-	TRBJ1-1	TRBV2
TGTGCCAGTAGAGGGTTAAATCAGCCCCAGCATTTT	CASRGLNQPQHF	-	-	TRBJ1-5	TRBV19
TGTGCCAGTAGTGCCGGGCTTAAGCGGAGGATAGCCAAAAACATTCAGTACTTC	CASSAGLKRRIAKNIQYF	-	-	TRBJ2-4	TRBV19
TGTGCCAGCAGTTCATTCGGGGGGGACGCAGATACGCAGTATTTT	CASSSFGGDADTQYF	-	TRBD2	TRBJ2-3	TRBV28
TGTGCCAGCAGCCCCGGGACTCGTCGCTACAATGAGCAGTTCTTC	CASSPGTRRYNEQFF	-	-	TRBJ2-1	TRBV7-9
TGCAGCAGGGGGCTCCAAGAGACCCAGTACTTC	CSRGLQETQYF	-	TRBD1	TRBJ2-5	TRBV20-1
TGCGCCAGCAGCCAGTATCGGGGTACCTACGAGCAGTACTTC	CASSQYRGTYEQYF	-	-	TRBJ2-7	TRBV4-3
TGTGCCAGTAGCAGAGCCCCGGGACTAGCGGGCGAGCAGTACTTC	CASSRAPGLAGEQYF	-	TRBD2	TRBJ2-7	TRBV19
TGTGCCAGCAGCTTAACAGGCTCCGTGAACACTGAAGCTTTCTTT	CASSLTGSVNTEAFF	-	-	TRBJ1-1	TRBV7-9
TGTGCCAGCAGTTACAGGGAAAGCACTGAAGCTTTCTTT	CASSYRESTEAFF	-	-	TRBJ1-1	TRBV6-2/TRBV6-3
TGTGCCAGCAGCGTAGGTCAGGGATCCTATGGCTACACCTTC	CASSVGQGSYGYTF	-	-	TRBJ1-2	TRBV9
TGTGCCAGCAGCTTAGGTACAATCGGCTACGAGCAGTACTTC	CASSLGTIGYEQYF	-	-	TRBJ2-7	TRBV7-2
TGCGCCAGCAGCCAGGGACTAGCGGGAGTGAGCACCGGGGAGCTGTTTTTT	CASSQGLAGVSTGELFF	-	TRBD2	TRBJ2-2	TRBV5-1
TGTGCCAGCAGCCCGCGGACAGACTTGGGCGAGCAGTACTTC	CASSPRTDLGEQYF	-	-	TRBJ2-7	TRBV7-2
TGTGCCAGCAGCTTAACACCGGGAGCGAAATACGAGCAGTACTTC	CASSLTPGAKYEQYF	few	-	TRBJ2-7	TRBV11-3
TGCGCCAGCAGCTTGGACGCTAGCGGGGGGCAAGGTGAGCAGTTCTTC	CASSLDASGGQGEQFF	-	TRBD2	TRBJ2-1	TRBV5-1